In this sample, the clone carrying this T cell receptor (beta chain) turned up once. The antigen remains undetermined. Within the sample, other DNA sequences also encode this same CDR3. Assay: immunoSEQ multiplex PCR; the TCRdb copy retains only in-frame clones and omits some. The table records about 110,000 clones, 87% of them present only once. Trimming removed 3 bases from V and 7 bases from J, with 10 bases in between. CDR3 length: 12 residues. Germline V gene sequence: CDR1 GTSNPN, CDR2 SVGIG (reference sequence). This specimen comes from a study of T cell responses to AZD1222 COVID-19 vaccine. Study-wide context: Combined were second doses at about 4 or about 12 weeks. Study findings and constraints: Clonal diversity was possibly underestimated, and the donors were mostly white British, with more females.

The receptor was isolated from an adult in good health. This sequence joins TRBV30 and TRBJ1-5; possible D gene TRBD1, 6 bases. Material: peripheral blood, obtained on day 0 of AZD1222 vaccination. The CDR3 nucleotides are TGTGCCTGGAGCCGAGGGGGGCAGCCCCAGCATTTT. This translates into CAWSRGGQPQHF.